This TCR beta chain was sequenced during a study of control samples from healthy donors and cancer patients (dated by TCRdb to 2020 to 2021). To prepare the library, the immunoSEQ multiplex PCR assay was applied. What TCRdb holds here is the immuneACCESS table cut down to in-frame rearrangements. Part of the clones is not present; checked against another copy, under half of the missing clones reflect an unresolved V gene, and the others are unexplained. For this sample there are 17,000 or so clones; approximately 86% appear just once. Around 10% of the sample lies in the top ten. This clone was counted between two and nine times. The specificity of this receptor is unknown. Base qualities are missing; no much larger clone stands one base away. This clonotype was sampled from a woman between 70 and 85 years old with colorectal cancer. Sequenced material: PBMCs.

The DNA is TGTGCTAGTGGTTTGGGGGGAGGGTCCCGCAATGAGCAGTTCTTC. Its coded protein is CASGLGGGSRNEQFF. Recombination connected TRBV12-5 to TRBJ2-1; TRBD2 fits 7 bases in the junction. The CDR3 covers 15 residues, taking in both the cysteine and the phenylalanine. Only CDR3 DNA is held: 45 bases, read in frame from base 1. CDR1 LGHNT and CDR2 FRNRAP are derived from the germline V gene. Trimming leaves V shorter by 1 base and J shorter by 6 bases, with the junction holding 6 bases beyond the gene matches.